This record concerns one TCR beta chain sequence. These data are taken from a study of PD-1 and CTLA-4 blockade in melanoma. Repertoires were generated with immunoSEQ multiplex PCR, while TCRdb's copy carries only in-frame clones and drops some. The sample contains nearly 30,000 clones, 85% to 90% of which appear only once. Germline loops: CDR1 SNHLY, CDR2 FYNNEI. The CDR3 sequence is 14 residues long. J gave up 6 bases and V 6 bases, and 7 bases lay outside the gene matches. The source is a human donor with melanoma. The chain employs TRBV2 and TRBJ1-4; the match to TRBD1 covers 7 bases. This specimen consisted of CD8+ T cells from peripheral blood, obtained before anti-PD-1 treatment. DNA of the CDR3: TGTGCCAGCAGATTGACAGGGCTGGATGAAAAACTGTTTTTT. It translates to CASRLTGLDEKLFF. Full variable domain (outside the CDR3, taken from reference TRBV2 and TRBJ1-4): EPEVTQTPSHQVTQMGQEVILRCVPISNHLYFYWYRQILGQKVEFLVSFYNNEISEKSEIFDDQFSVERPDGSNFTLKIRSTKLEDSAMYFCASRLTGLDEKLFFGSGTQLSVL.